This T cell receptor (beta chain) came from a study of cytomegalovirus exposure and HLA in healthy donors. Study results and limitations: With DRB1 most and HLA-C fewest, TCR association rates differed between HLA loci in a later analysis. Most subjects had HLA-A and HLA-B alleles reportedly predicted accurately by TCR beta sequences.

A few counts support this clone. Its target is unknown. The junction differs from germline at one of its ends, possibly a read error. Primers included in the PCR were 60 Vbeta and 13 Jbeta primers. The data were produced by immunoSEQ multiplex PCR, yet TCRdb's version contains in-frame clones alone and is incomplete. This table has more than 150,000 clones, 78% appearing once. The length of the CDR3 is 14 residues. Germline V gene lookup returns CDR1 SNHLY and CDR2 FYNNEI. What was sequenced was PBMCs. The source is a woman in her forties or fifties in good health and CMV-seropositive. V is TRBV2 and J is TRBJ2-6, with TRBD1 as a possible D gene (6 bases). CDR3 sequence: CASSWGPGANGLTF. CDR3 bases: TGTGCCAGCAGCTGGGGGCCTGGGGCCAACGGCCTGACTTTC.